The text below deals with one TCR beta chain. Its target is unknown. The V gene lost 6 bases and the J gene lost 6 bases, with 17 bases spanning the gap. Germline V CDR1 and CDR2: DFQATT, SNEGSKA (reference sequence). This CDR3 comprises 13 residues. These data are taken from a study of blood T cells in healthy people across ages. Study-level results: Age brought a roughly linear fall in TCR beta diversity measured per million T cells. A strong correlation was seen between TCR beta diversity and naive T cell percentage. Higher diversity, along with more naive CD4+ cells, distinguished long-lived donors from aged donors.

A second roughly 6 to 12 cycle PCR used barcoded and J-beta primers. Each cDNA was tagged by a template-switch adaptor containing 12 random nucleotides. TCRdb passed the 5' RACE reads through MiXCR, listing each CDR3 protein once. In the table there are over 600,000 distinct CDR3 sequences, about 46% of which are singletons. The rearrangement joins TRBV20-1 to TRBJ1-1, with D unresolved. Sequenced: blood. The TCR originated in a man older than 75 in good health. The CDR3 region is CSANDGWVAEAFF. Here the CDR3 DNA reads TGCAGTGCAAATGACGGGTGGGTTGCTGAAGCTTTCTTT.